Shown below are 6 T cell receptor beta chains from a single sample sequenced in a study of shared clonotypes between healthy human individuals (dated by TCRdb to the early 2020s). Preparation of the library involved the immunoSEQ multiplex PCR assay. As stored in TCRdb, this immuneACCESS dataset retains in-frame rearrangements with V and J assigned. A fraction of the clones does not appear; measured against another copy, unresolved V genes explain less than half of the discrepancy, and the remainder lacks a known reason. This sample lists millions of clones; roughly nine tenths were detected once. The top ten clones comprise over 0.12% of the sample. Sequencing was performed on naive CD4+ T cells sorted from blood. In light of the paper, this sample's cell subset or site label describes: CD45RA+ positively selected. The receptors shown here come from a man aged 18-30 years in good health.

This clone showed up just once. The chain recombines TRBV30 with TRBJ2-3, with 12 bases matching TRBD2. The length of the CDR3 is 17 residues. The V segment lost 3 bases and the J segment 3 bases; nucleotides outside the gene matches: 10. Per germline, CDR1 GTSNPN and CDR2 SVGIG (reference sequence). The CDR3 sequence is CAWRSLGLAGGTDTQYF. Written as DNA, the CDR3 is TGTGCCTGGAGAAGTCTCGGGCTAGCGGGGGGGACAGATACGCAGTATTTT. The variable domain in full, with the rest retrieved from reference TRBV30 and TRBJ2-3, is SQTIHQWPATLVQPVGSPLSLECTVEGTSNPNLYWYRQAAGRGLQLLFYSVGIGQISSEVPQNLSASRPQDRQFILSSKKLLLSDSGFYLCAWRSLGLAGGTDTQYFGPGTRLTVL.

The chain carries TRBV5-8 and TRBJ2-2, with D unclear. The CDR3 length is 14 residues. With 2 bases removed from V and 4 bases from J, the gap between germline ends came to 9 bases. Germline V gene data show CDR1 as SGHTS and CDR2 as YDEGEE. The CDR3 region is CASSFRHLTGELFF. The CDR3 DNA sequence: TGTGCCAGCAGCTTCCGACACCTCACCGGGGAGCTGTTTTTT.

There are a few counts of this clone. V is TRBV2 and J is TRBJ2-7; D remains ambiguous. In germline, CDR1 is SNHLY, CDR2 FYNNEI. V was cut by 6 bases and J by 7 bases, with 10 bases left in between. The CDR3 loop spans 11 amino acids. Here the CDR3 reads CASSTYGEQYF. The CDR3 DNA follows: TGTGCCAGCAGCACATATGGGGAGCAGTACTTC.

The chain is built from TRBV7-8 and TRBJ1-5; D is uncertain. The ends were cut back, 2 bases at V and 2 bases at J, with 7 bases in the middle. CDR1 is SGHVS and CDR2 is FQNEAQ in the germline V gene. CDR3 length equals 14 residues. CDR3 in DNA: TGTGCCAGCAGCTTAACAGTCGGCAATCAGCCCCAGCATTTT. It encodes CASSLTVGNQPQHF.

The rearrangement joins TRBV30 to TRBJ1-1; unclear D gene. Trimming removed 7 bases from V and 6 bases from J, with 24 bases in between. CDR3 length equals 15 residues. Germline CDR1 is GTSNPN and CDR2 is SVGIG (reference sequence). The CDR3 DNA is TGTGCCTACAAATCAGAATTACCCGGCAGCGCTGAAGCTTTCTTT. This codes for CAYKSELPGSAEAFF.

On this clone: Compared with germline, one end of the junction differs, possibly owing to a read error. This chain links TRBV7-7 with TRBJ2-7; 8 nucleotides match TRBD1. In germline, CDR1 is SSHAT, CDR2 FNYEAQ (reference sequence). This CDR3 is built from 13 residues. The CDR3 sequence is CASSFGTGGEQYF. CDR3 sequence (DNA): TGTGCTAGCAGCTTCGGGACAGGAGGCGAGCAGTACTTC.